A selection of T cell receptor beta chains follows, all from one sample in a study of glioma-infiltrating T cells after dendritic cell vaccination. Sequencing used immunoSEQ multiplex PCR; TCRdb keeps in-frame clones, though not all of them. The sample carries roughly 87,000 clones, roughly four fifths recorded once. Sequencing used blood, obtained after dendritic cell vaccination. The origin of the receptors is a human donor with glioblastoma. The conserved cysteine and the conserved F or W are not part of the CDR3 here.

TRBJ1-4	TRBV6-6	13	ASIGGALANEKLF
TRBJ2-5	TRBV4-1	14	ASSQGKESGQETQY
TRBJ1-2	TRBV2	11	ASSERTVYGYT
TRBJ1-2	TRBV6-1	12	ASSESGVDYGYT
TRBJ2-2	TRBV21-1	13	ASSKGRINTGELF
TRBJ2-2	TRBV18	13	ASSRGTGGTGELF
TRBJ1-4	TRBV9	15	ASSVAGQGPTNEKLF
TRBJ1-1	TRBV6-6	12	ASSWRGEGTEAF
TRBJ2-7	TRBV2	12	ASRRSGGVYEQY
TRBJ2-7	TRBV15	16	ATSKDRGPLPFLYEQY
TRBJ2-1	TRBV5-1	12	ASSIRDRDGEQF
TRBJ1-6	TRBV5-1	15	ASSLAPDRALSSPLH
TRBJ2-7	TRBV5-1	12	ASSSRDSSYEQY
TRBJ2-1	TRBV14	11	ASSPRVYNEQF
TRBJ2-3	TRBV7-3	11	ASSLFPRDTQY
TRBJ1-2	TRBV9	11	ASSQSQGWGYT
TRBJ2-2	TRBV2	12	ASSVSQGGGELF
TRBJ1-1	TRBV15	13	ATSRDYVANTEAF
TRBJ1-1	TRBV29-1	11	SVEGHMNTEAF
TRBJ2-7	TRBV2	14	ASSEALQLPDGEQY
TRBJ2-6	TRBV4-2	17	ASSHVQRGGVSGANVLT
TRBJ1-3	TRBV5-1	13	ASSETGFSGNTIY
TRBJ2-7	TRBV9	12	ASSVGDTTYEQY
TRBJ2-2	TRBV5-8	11	ASSRTSSGELF
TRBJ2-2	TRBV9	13	ASSVETSGGGELF
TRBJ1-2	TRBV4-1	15	ASSQALQGRTNYGYT
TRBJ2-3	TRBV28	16	ASSFSPGLAGGGDTQY
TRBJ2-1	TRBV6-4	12	ASSGEGTYNEQF
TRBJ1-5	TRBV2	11	ASRFDTNQPQH
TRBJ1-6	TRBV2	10	ASASRGHSLH
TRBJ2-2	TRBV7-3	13	ASSLLTGNTGELF
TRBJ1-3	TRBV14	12	ASSQTRTGNTIY
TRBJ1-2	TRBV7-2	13	ASSPGQDWSGGYT
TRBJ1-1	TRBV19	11	ASSMYTVTEAF
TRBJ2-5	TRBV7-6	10	ASSQTSGSQY
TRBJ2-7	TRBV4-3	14	ASSQDLAGGSYEQY
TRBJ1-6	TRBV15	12	ATSGGDGISPLH
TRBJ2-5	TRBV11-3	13	ASSLGSGDQETQY
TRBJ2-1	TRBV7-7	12	AGSQDRGTGEQF
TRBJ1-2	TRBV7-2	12	ASSLERSNYGYT
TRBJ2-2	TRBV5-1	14	ASSRREDRGAGELF
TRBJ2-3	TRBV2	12	ASRTSRGTDTQY
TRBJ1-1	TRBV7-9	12	ASSSGVGGDEAF
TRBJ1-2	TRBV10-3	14	AISEDRRKPNYGYT
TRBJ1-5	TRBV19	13	ASSEQGADNQPQH
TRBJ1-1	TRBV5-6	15	ASSQTRSRTGDTEAF
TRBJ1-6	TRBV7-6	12	ASSLVTGDSPLH
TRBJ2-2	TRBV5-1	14	ASSLTSGGNTGELF
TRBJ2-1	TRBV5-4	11	ASSYGIYNEQF
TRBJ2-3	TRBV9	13	ASSVDSSRSDTQY
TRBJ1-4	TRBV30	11	AWSAQGNEKLF
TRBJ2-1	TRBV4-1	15	ASSQPTDSNSYNEQF
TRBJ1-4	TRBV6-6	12	ASSHRDRHEKLF
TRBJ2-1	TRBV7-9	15	ASSPTGTPNRYNEQF
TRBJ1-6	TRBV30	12	AWSVVPGGSPLH
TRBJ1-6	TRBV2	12	ASSVYRANSPLH
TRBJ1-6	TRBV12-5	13	ASGLRRAENSPLH
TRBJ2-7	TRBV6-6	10	ASRWTGDEQY
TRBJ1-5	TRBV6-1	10	ASGASDGPQH
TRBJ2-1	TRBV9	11	ASSVTVYNEQF